This T cell receptor beta chain was found in a study of blood T cells in healthy people across ages. General study points: As naive T cell percentage varied, TCR beta diversity correlated strongly with it. Age brought a roughly linear fall in TCR beta diversity measured per million T cells.

As to this clonotype: The antigen is not known.

Primed by a sample-barcoded 5' primer and a J-beta primer mix, a second PCR proceeded for about 6 to 11 cycles. TCRdb processed the 5' RACE reads anew with MiXCR; each CDR3 protein has one entry. In the table there are over 1,500,000 distinct CDR3 sequences, roughly 43% of which are singletons. Per sample, a minimum of 6 million PBMCs were isolated. Per sample, at least 6 micrograms of total RNA were extracted. CDR1 is SGHKS, CDR2 YYEKEE, per germline (reference sequence). The CDR3 contains 16 residues. The V gene end was trimmed by 5 bases and the J gene end by 4 bases; junction bases not matched to a gene: 8.

The sample consisted of blood. The sequence came from a human donor in good health. The chain combines TRBV5-5 with TRBJ2-1; 11 positions agree with TRBD2. The CDR3 sequence is CASRPETSGTYNEQFF. CDR3 nucleotide sequence: TGTGCCAGCAGACCAGAGACTAGCGGGACTTACAATGAGCAGTTCTTC.